What follows is one T cell receptor (beta chain) and its context. Its target is not known. This sample stems from a study of regulatory T cells in long-lasting Graves disease. As for the study in general: Patients with persistent Graves' disease had over 5 years of antithyroid drugs and persistent TSH receptor antibodies.

This CDR3 region has 14 residues. V gave up 6 bases and J gave up 6 bases, with 18 bases separating them. Germline CDR1 ENHRY, CDR2 SYGVKD. General study findings and limits: Those with persistent Graves' had less TCR diversity than newly diagnosed patients.

Time point given: persistent/refractory GD, antithyroid drugs over 5 years with positive TRAb. PBMCs were the source of the RNA used for TCR sequencing. Roughly 8.2 milliliters of peripheral blood were drawn into EDTA tubes. Relying on iRepertoire HTBI primers and Arm-PCR of CDR3 regions, the team built TCR beta libraries. Original analysis: Identified across the samples were 50 to 70 TRBV segments and 14 TRBJ segments. TCRdb re-called the multiplex PCR reads with MiXCR, one entry per CDR3 protein. V and J calls and clone size were set by TCRdb, not the authors. The sample has some 420,000 distinct CDR3 sequences; roughly 22% are singletons.

The receptor was isolated from a female donor with Graves disease. Material: peripheral blood mononuclear cells (PBMCs), obtained when the disease was refractory, from a patient treated with antithyroid drugs. V and J are TRBV10-3 and TRBJ2-7; D not resolved. The CDR3 protein is CAISSSMDGTEQYF. CDR3 in DNA: TGTGCCATCAGCAGCAGTATGGACGGAACCGAGCAGTACTTC.